This TCR beta chain was profiled in a study of T-cell memory formation after mild COVID-19. The wider study: Clustering of TCRs was largely donor specific.

V lost 6 bases, J lost 5 bases, and 6 bases stayed unmatched. CDR3 length: 14 residues. The V gene's germline CDR1 is MNHNY and CDR2 SVGAGI (reference sequence). TCRdb used MiXCR to reprocess the 5' RACE reads, holding one entry per CDR3 protein. The sample records some 260,000 distinct CDR3 sequences, approximately 16% being singletons. This sequence was found in a man younger than 35 who had mild COVID-19 (a few samples of this study predate the infection). Cell type and time point are not known. This chain joins TRBV6-6 and TRBJ1-5, with 8 bases lining up with TRBD1. The sequencing input was PBMCs or a T cell subset sorted from them (not recorded which). The CDR3 bases are TGTGCCAGCAGCTGGACAGGGTCTGATCAGCCCCAGCATTTT. This codes for CASSWTGSDQPQHF.